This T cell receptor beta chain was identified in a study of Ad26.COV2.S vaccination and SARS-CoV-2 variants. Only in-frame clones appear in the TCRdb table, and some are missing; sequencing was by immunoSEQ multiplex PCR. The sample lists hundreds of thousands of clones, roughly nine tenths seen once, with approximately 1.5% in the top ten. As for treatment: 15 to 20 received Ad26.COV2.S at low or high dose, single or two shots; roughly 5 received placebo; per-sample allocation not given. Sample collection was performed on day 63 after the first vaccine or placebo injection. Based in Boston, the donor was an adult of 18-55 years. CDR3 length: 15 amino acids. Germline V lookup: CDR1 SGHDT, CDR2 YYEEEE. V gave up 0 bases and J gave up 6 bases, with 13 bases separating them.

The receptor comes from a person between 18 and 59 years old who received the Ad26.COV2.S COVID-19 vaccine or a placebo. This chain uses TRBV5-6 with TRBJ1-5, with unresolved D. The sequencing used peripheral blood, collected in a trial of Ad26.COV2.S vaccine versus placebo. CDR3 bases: TGTGCCAGCAGCTTGGAAGGGCGGGAAAGTCAGCCCCAGCATTTT. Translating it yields CASSLEGRESQPQHF.